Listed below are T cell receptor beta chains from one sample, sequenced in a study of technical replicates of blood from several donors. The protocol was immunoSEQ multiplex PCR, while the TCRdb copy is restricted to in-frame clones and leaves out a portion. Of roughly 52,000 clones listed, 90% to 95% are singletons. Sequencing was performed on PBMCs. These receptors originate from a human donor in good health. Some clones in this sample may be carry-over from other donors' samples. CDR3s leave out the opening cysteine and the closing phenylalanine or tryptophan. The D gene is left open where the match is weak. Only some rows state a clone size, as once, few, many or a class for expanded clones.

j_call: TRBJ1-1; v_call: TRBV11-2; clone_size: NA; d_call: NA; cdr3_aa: ASSSLAGYTEAF
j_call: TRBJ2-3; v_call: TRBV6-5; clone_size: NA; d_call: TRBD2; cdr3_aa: ASRGTSGGGTQY
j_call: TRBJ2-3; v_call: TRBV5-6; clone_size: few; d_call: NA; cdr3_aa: ASSGGTWGTQY
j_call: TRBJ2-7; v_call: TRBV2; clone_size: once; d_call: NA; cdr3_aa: ASSAGVSYEQY
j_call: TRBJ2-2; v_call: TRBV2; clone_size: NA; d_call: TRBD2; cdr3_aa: ASSGTSDTGELF
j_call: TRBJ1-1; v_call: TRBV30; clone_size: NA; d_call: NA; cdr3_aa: AWSWHNTEAF
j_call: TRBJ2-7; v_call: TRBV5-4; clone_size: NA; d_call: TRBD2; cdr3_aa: ASSSKQLAGASSYEQY
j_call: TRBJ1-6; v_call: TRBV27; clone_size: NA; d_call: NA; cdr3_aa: ASITLGGGYNSPLH
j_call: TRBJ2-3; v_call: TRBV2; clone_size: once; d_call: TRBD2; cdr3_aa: ASRGLAVLTDTQY
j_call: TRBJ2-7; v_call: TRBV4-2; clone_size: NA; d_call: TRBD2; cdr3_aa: ASSQPGLAGNYEQY
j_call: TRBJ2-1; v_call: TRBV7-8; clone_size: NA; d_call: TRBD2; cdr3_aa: ASSPGTSGGSSYNEQF
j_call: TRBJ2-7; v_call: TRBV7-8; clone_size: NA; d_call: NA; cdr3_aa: ASRRLGGSYEQY
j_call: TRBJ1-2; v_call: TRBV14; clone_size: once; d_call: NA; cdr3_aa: ASSHYKGRVHGYT
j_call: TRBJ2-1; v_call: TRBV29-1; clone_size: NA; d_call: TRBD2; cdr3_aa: STDGERESSYNEQF
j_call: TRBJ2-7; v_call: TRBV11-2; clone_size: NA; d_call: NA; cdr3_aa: ASSFTRSSYEQY
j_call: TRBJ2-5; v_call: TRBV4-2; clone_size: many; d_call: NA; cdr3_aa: ASSQDGQGQETQY